This is a list of T cell receptor beta chains from one sample in a study of blood T cell repertoires in COVID-19. Sequenced by immunoSEQ multiplex PCR; TCRdb stores in-frame clones only, minus some. The sample comprises 110,000 or so clones, more than 70% of which are singletons, and roughly 8.1% rests with the top ten. The specimen sequenced was peripheral blood. Receptor source: a woman in her 70s who had recovered from COVID-19. The CDR3 runs from the conserved cysteine through the conserved F or W. The D gene is left open where the match is weak. Expanded clones get a size class; other rows say once, few or many, or leave the size out.

V gene	D gene	J gene	clone size	CDR3 protein	CDR3 DNA
TRBV30	.	TRBJ2-4	.	CAWSVGGSRNIQYF	TGTGCCTGGAGTGTCGGTGGGAGCAGAAACATTCAGTACTTC
TRBV5-3	TRBD2	TRBJ2-3	once	CARSLHPTSGGITDTQYF	TGTGCCAGAAGCCTTCACCCCACTAGCGGGGGGATCACAGATACGCAGTATTTT
TRBV28	.	TRBJ2-2	.	CASSFLSGIPGELFF	TGTGCCAGCAGTTTTCTCTCGGGGATCCCCGGGGAGCTGTTTTTT
TRBV4-2	.	TRBJ2-7	.	CASSQRLAYEQYF	TGTGCCAGCAGCCAGAGATTAGCCTACGAGCAGTACTTC
TRBV28	TRBD2	TRBJ2-7	.	CASSPSGSVYEQYF	TGTGCCAGCAGCCCTAGCGGGAGTGTCTACGAGCAGTACTTC
TRBV19	.	TRBJ2-2	.	CAGQKGYTGELFF	TGTGCGGGGCAGAAAGGGTACACCGGGGAGCTGTTTTTT
TRBV3-1/TRBV3-2	TRBD1	TRBJ1-1	.	CASSQGSNRGRIEAFF	TGTGCCAGCAGCCAAGGAAGTAACAGGGGGCGCATTGAAGCTTTCTTT
TRBV6-2/TRBV6-3	.	TRBJ2-5	.	CASSYRGETQYF	TGTGCCAGCAGTTACCGGGGGGAGACCCAGTACTTC
TRBV5-1	.	TRBJ2-5	.	CASSLGGAQETQYF	TGCGCCAGCAGCTTGGGCGGGGCCCAAGAGACCCAGTACTTC
TRBV23-1	.	TRBJ2-7	.	CASAIGAPYEQYF	TGCGCCAGCGCTATTGGGGCCCCCTACGAGCAGTACTTC
TRBV5-4	.	TRBJ2-5	.	CASSLDSQETQYF	TGTGCCAGCAGCTTGGACAGCCAAGAGACCCAGTACTTC
TRBV28	TRBD2	TRBJ2-5	.	CASSERTSGGRKETQYF	TGTGCCAGCAGTGAGCGGACTAGCGGGGGGAGAAAAGAGACCCAGTACTTC
TRBV4-2	TRBD1	TRBJ2-5	.	CASSQSLRDSQETQYF	TGTGCCAGCAGCCAAAGTCTTCGGGACAGTCAAGAGACCCAGTACTTC
TRBV4-3	.	TRBJ1-4	.	CASSHTSPTGEDEKLFF	TGCGCCAGCAGCCACACCTCGCCGACAGGAGAGGATGAAAAACTGTTTTTT
TRBV28	.	TRBJ2-5	.	CASMPGGMTETQYF	TGTGCCAGCATGCCAGGCGGGATGACGGAGACCCAGTACTTC
TRBV5-1	.	TRBJ2-3	.	CASSLGGQDTDTQYF	TGCGCCAGCAGCTTGGGGGGCCAAGACACAGATACGCAGTATTTT
TRBV29-1	.	TRBJ2-1	once	CSVSLYYNEQFF	TGCAGCGTTTCACTATACTACAATGAGCAGTTCTTC
TRBV10-3	.	TRBJ2-7	.	CALSEGPGRASYEQYF	TGTGCCCTCAGTGAGGGGCCGGGCAGGGCCTCCTACGAGCAGTACTTC
TRBV12-3/TRBV12-4	TRBD1	TRBJ1-1	.	CASSAQTGTEAFF	TGTGCCAGCAGTGCACAGACAGGGACTGAAGCTTTCTTT
TRBV28	.	TRBJ1-5	.	CASNRAGQPQHF	TGTGCCAGCAACAGGGCAGGACAGCCCCAGCATTTT